Here is one TCR beta chain with its context. Its matching antigen is unknown. Only in-frame clones appear in the TCRdb table, and some are missing; sequencing was by immunoSEQ multiplex PCR. This repertoire shows approximately 27,000 clones, roughly 91% found once; its top ten account for approximately 1%. Specified time point: before natalizumab initiation. These data come from a study of multiple sclerosis patients with progressive multifocal leukoencephalopathy. Overall study results and limits: PML-onset expanded TRB clones were detectable before and during natalizumab therapy. Lower normalized Shannon entropy suggested reduced TRB diversity in most PML patients.

Germline loops: CDR1 SEHNR, CDR2 FQNEAQ (reference sequence). The CDR3 extends over 16 amino acids. Trimming stripped 5 bases from V and 0 bases from J, with 17 bases between. This TCR came from a human donor with multiple sclerosis. This chain links TRBV7-9 with TRBJ2-7; weak D call: TRBD2 (6 bases). Sequences were obtained from PBMCs. The CDR3 nucleotides read TGTGCCAGCAGCCAGGAGGGGACCGTTAGCTCCTACGAGCAGTACTTC. Its protein is CASSQEGTVSSYEQYF.